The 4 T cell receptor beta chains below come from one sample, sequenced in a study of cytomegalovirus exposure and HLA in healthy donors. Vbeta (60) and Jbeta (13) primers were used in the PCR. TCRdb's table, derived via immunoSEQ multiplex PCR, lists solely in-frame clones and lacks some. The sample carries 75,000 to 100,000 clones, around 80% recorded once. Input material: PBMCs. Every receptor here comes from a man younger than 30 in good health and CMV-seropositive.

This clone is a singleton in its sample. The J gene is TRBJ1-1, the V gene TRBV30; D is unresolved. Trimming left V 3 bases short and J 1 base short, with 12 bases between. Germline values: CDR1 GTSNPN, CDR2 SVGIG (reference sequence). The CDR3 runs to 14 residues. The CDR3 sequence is CAWSAPIGNTEAFF. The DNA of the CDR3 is TGTGCCTGGAGCGCGCCGATCGGGAACACTGAAGCTTTCTTT.

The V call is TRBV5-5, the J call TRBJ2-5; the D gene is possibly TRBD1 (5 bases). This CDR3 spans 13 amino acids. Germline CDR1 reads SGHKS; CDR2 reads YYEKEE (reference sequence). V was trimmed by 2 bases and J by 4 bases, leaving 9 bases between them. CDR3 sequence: CASSLQVSETQYF. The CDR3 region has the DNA TGTGCCAGCAGCTTACAGGTGTCAGAGACCCAGTACTTC.

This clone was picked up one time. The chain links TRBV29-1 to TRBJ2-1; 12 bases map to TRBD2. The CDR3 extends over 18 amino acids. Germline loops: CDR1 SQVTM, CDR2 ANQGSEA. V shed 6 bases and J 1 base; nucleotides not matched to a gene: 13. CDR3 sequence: CSVLGLAGLRSSYNEQFF. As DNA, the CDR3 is TGCAGCGTCCTCGGACTAGCGGGGCTTAGATCGTCCTACAATGAGCAGTTCTTC.

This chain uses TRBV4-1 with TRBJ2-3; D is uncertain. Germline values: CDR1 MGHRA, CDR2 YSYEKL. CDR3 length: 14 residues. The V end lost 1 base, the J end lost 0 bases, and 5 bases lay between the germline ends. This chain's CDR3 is CASSQVHSTDTQYF. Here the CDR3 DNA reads TGCGCCAGCAGCCAAGTCCATAGCACAGATACGCAGTATTTT.